This TCR beta chain was identified during a study of cytomegalovirus exposure and HLA in healthy donors. General study points: The authors listed some 160 TCR beta chains as cytomegalovirus-associated.

When sampled, the donors appeared nominally healthy, though they likely had unrecorded immune exposures. Germline CDR1 reads MDHEN; CDR2 reads SYDVKM. The length of the CDR3 is 13 residues. The V gene lost 6 bases and the J gene lost 2 bases, with 10 bases spanning the gap. The PCR employed 60 Vbeta primers together with 13 Jbeta primers. The protocol was immunoSEQ multiplex PCR, while the TCRdb copy is restricted to in-frame clones and leaves out a portion. The table lists roughly 110,000 clones, roughly 80% of them singletons, with roughly 3.4% in the top ten. Note on this clone: Its antigen is still unknown.

This receptor was identified in a man between 60 and 70 years old in good health and CMV-seronegative. Sequencing input: PBMCs. This chain uses TRBV28 with TRBJ1-2; D is unclear. This chain's CDR3 is CASRAPPNYGYTF. The CDR3 coding sequence is TGTGCCAGCAGAGCTCCACCCAACTATGGCTACACCTTC.